Following are 28 T cell receptor beta chains from one sample sequenced in a study of Tregs in tolerant kidney transplant recipients. The table came from immunoSEQ multiplex PCR; TCRdb's copy has only in-frame clones and leaves some out. The sample has tens of thousands of clones, about 88% seen once. The specimen comprised CD4+ T cells from blood, sampled before the transplant. These receptors originate from a human donor who received a combined kidney and bone marrow transplant.

The V and J genes are TRBV28 and TRBJ2-7; D may be TRBD2 (6 bases). Germline CDR1 MDHEN, CDR2 SYDVKM. Trimming removed 8 bases from V and 4 bases from J, with 21 bases in between. The CDR3 spans 15 residues. CDR3 nucleotides: TGTGCCAGCTCTTCGGGCGGGGCATCCCTTTACGAGCAGTACTTC. Protein product: CASSSGGASLYEQYF.

The chain joins TRBV15 to TRBJ2-3, with D maybe TRBD1 (6 bases). The length of the CDR3 is 16 residues. The germline V gene has CDR1 LNHNV and CDR2 YYDKDF (reference sequence). Trimming removed 3 bases from V and 3 bases from J, with 16 bases in between. The chain's CDR3 is CATSRVPGQLTDTQYF. CDR3 nucleotide sequence: TGTGCCACCAGCAGGGTTCCGGGACAACTAACAGATACGCAGTATTTT. The variable domain in full, with the rest retrieved from reference TRBV15 and TRBJ2-3, is DAMVIQNPRYQVTQFGKPVTLSCSQTLNHNVMYWYQQKSSQAPKLLFHYYDKDFNNEADTPDNFQSRRPNTSFCFLDIRSPGLGDTAMYLCATSRVPGQLTDTQYFGPGTRLTVL.

The chain has TRBV5-1 and TRBJ2-6; TRBD2 might be the D (5 bases). Trimming took 4 bases from V and 2 from J, leaving 10 bases between them. CDR3 size: 15 residues. The germline V gene has CDR1 SGHRS and CDR2 YFSETQ. This CDR3 is CASSTASPGANVLTF. In DNA, the CDR3 is TGCGCCAGCAGCACAGCTAGCCCTGGGGCCAACGTCCTGACTTTC. The variable domain in full, completed from reference TRBV5-1 and TRBJ2-6, reads KAGVTQTPRYLIKTRGQQVTLSCSPISGHRSVSWYQQTPGQGLQFLFEYFSETQRNKGNFPGRFSGRQFSNSRSEMNVSTLELGDSALYLCASSTASPGANVLTFGAGSRLTVL.

This rearrangement joins TRBV10-2 to TRBJ1-2; D uncertain. V lost 3 bases and J lost 2, with 7 bases in between. The CDR3 extends over 13 amino acids. Germline V gene sequence: CDR1 WSHSY, CDR2 SAAADI. CDR3 sequence (DNA): TGCGCCAGCAGTGATGGGGAGAACTATGGCTACACCTTC. As protein: CASSDGENYGYTF.

The chain is built from TRBV5-1 and TRBJ2-1; 11 nucleotides line up with TRBD1. Trimming cost V 2 bases and J 7 bases; bases outside gene matches: 8. The CDR3 spans 16 residues. CDR1 is SGHRS and CDR2 is YFSETQ in the germline V gene. The CDR3 loop reads CASSFGGQGGTNEQFF. The DNA for the CDR3 is TGCGCCAGCAGCTTCGGGGGACAGGGGGGTACGAATGAGCAGTTCTTC.

The chain carries TRBV5-4 and TRBJ2-1; 8 bases match TRBD2. This CDR3 contains 16 residues. From germline, CDR1 is SGHNT and CDR2 YYREEE (reference sequence). J lost 4 bases, V lost 2 bases, and 8 bases had no gene match. The CDR3 sequence: CASSFAGLDYYNEQFF. CDR3 DNA sequence: TGTGCCAGCAGCTTCGCGGGACTAGACTATTACAATGAGCAGTTCTTC.

DNA of the CDR3: TGTGCCAGCAGGACTGTAGGGGGGGACAATCAGCCCCAGCATTTT. It is translated as CASRTVGGDNQPQHF. The chain couples TRBV28 to TRBJ1-5; D may be TRBD1 (6 bases). The CDR3 spans 15 residues. Per germline, CDR1 MDHEN and CDR2 SYDVKM. V lost 6 bases, J lost 3 bases, and 15 bases lay in between.

The V call is TRBV4-3, the J call TRBJ2-2; D is possibly TRBD2 (5 bases). Per the germline V gene, CDR1 is LGHNA and CDR2 is YSLEER. There are 18 residues in the CDR3. The V gene lost 4 bases and the J gene lost 1 base, with 19 bases spanning the gap. CDR3 sequence (DNA): TGCGCCAGCAGCCTGAATCCTGTTGGCGGGTGGAACACCGGGGAGCTGTTTTTT. This codes for CASSLNPVGGWNTGELFF.

The chain carries TRBV29-1 and TRBJ1-4; TRBD1 is a possible D gene (6 bases). The CDR3 loop spans 15 amino acids. With 4 bases removed from V and 3 bases from J, the gap between germline ends came to 15 bases. The germline V gene has CDR1 SQVTM and CDR2 ANQGSEA. This CDR3 is CSVARTQGPNEKLFF. The CDR3 DNA reads as TGCAGCGTTGCCCGGACACAGGGACCTAATGAAAAACTGTTTTTT.

This clone was picked up one time. The chain couples TRBV5-4 to TRBJ2-3; a possible D gene is TRBD2 (6 bases). Germline CDR1 is SGHNT and CDR2 is YYREEE (reference sequence). This CDR3 spans 15 amino acids. V lost 4 bases to trimming and J lost 2 bases, with 14 bases between them. The DNA for the CDR3 is TGTGCCAGCAGCGCCGCGGGGTGGAACACAGATACGCAGTATTTT. Protein: CASSAAGWNTDTQYF.

The chain couples TRBV30 to TRBJ2-5; 8 bases match TRBD1. V lost 4 bases, J lost 1 base, and 11 bases stayed unmatched. The CDR3 runs to 16 residues. Germline CDR1 is GTSNPN and CDR2 is SVGIG (reference sequence). CDR3 protein: CAWNPGSTGGQETQYF. The CDR3, as DNA: TGTGCCTGGAATCCTGGATCCACAGGGGGCCAAGAGACCCAGTACTTC.

The rearrangement uses TRBV29-1 and TRBJ2-5; a possible D gene is TRBD1 (6 bases). Between the trimmed V and J ends, which lost 7 bases and 4 bases, there was a span of 13 bases. Germline CDR1 and CDR2: SQVTM and ANQGSEA. This CDR3 spans 12 amino acids. CDR3 coding DNA: TGCAGCGCTGGACAGAACGGAGAGACCCAGTACTTC. Translating gives CSAGQNGETQYF.

The chain joins TRBV5-4 to TRBJ2-3; D perhaps matches TRBD2 (5 bases). The CDR3 spans 15 residues. The V end lost 4 bases, the J end lost 4 bases, and 16 bases lay between the germline ends. Per the germline V gene, CDR1 is SGHNT and CDR2 is YYREEE (reference sequence). CDR3 region: CASSDTRRAPDTQYF. CDR3 bases: TGTGCCAGCAGCGATACTAGGCGGGCCCCAGATACGCAGTATTTT.

V is TRBV6-5 and J is TRBJ1-1; 8 bases line up with TRBD1. Trimming took 2 bases from V and 4 from J; bases not matched to a gene: 3. The CDR3 runs to 14 residues. Germline-derived CDR1 and CDR2 are MNHEY and SVGAGI. Here the CDR3 reads CASSYRDRPTEAFF. In DNA, the CDR3 is TGTGCCAGCAGTTACCGGGACAGGCCCACTGAAGCTTTCTTT.

The V gene is TRBV7-9, the J gene TRBJ2-1; TRBD2 agrees at 11 bases. V was pared by 3 bases and J by 5 bases, with 3 bases of the junction left unmatched. Germline assignment: CDR1 SEHNR and CDR2 FQNEAQ (reference sequence). The CDR3 runs 15 residues. The CDR3 DNA follows: TGTGCCAGCAGCTTGGGTAGCGGGGGGGACAATGAGCAGTTCTTC. This sequence encodes CASSLGSGGDNEQFF.

This clone was detected only once. CDR3 protein: CAWSHGQGSYEQYF. The CDR3 DNA is TGTGCCTGGAGTCACGGACAGGGATCCTACGAGCAGTACTTC. V gene TRBV30 combines with J gene TRBJ2-7, with 8 bases aligning to TRBD1. Trimming cost V 2 bases and J 1 base; bases outside gene matches: 4. CDR3 size: 14 residues. Per the germline V gene, CDR1 is GTSNPN and CDR2 is SVGIG (reference sequence).

The rearrangement joins TRBV12-5 to TRBJ2-2; 8 nucleotides align to TRBD1. With 6 bases clipped from V and 5 bases from J, the junction kept 5 bases outside the gene matches. The germline V gene has CDR1 LGHNT and CDR2 FRNRAP. The CDR3 has 14 residues. The CDR3 coding sequence is TGTGCTAGTGGGAAGACAGGGGCGACCGGGGAGCTGTTTTTT. Residues: CASGKTGATGELFF.

The chain has TRBV2 and TRBJ2-1; TRBD2 matches 8 bases. This CDR3 has 16 amino acids. CDR1 SNHLY and CDR2 FYNNEI come from the germline V gene. Trimming took 3 bases from V and 3 from J; bases not matched to a gene: 7. DNA of the CDR3: TGTGCCAGCAGTGACCAGGCGGGAGGTAACTACAATGAGCAGTTCTTC. Translating it yields CASSDQAGGNYNEQFF.

Only one count was recorded for this clone. The V call is TRBV7-8, the J call TRBJ2-5, with D tentatively TRBD2 (5 bases). The CDR3 has 15 amino acids. V was trimmed by 5 bases and J by 5 bases, leaving 18 bases between them. Germline V gene sequence: CDR1 SGHVS, CDR2 FQNEAQ. The CDR3 protein is CASSLPPAGGETQYF. CDR3 coding DNA: TGTGCCAGCAGCCTCCCCCCCGCGGGCGGGGAGACCCAGTACTTC.

V usage is TRBV7-2 and J usage is TRBJ1-2; D remains unclear. CDR3 size: 12 residues. Germline CDR1 is SGHTA and CDR2 is FQGNSA. The V gene lost 5 bases and the J gene lost 3 bases, with 7 bases spanning the gap. CDR3 amino acids: CASSQDYYGYTF. Here the CDR3 DNA reads TGTGCCAGCAGCCAGGACTACTATGGCTACACCTTC. Looking up the rest from reference TRBV7-2 and TRBJ1-2 gives the full variable domain: GAGVSQSPSNKVTEKGKDVELRCDPISGHTALYWYRQSLGQGLEFLIYFQGNSAPDKSGLPSDRFSAERTGGSVSTLTIQRTQQEDSAVYLCASSQDYYGYTFGSGTRLTVV.

The CDR3 DNA sequence: TGTGCCAGCAGAACCCAAGGCGGTACCAACTACGAGCAGTACTTC. It specifies CASRTQGGTNYEQYF. The gene calls are TRBV28 and TRBJ2-7, with D uncertain. V dropped 6 bases and J dropped 3 bases, with 18 bases sitting between them. Germline V gene lookup returns CDR1 MDHEN and CDR2 SYDVKM. The CDR3 consists of 15 residues.

V usage is TRBV19 and J usage is TRBJ1-1; D remains ambiguous. Trimming took 4 bases from V and 5 from J, leaving 23 bases between them. CDR1 is LNHDA and CDR2 is SQIVND in the germline V gene (reference sequence). There are 17 residues in the CDR3. CDR3 protein: CASSNRYPEESRTEAFF. For the CDR3, the DNA is TGTGCCAGTAGTAACCGCTACCCGGAGGAGAGTCGAACTGAAGCTTTCTTT.

The V and J genes are TRBV28 and TRBJ2-1; 7 nucleotides match TRBD2. The CDR3 runs 13 residues. V lost 3 bases to trimming and J lost 6 bases; unmatched junction nucleotides: 2. Per germline, CDR1 MDHEN and CDR2 SYDVKM. The DNA of the CDR3 is TGTGCCAGCAGTTTTGAGCGGGGCAATGAGCAGTTCTTC. Translated, it gives CASSFERGNEQFF. Drawing the rest from reference TRBV28 and TRBJ2-1, the complete variable domain is DVKVTQSSRYLVKRTGEKVFLECVQDMDHENMFWYRQDPGLGLRLIYFSYDVKMKEKGDIPEGYSVSREKKERFSLILESASTNQTSMYLCASSFERGNEQFFGPGTRLTVL.

The chain combines TRBV5-1 with TRBJ1-1; D ambiguous. The CDR3 consists of 14 residues. Germline assignment: CDR1 SGHRS and CDR2 YFSETQ. Trimming took 0 bases from V and 1 from J, leaving 7 bases between them. CDR3 in amino acids: CASSLGSANTEAFF. The CDR3 DNA sequence: TGCGCCAGCAGCTTGGGCAGCGCGAACACTGAAGCTTTCTTT.

The chain recombines TRBV6-5 with TRBJ1-1; no reliable D call. Trimming removed 6 bases from V and 3 bases from J, with 11 bases in between. This CDR3 comprises 13 residues. In germline, CDR1 is MNHEY, CDR2 SVGAGI. CDR3 residues: CASSLTAYTEAFF. The DNA of the CDR3 is TGTGCCAGCAGCCTTACAGCCTACACTGAAGCTTTCTTT.

Remarks on this clone: Other DNA sequences in this specimen translate into the identical CDR3. The chain employs TRBV30 and TRBJ1-5; unclear D gene. Germline V gene sequence: CDR1 GTSNPN, CDR2 SVGIG (reference sequence). Trimming took 0 bases from V and 6 from J, leaving 6 bases between them. This CDR3 is 12 amino acids long. The CDR3 DNA reads as TGTGCCTGGAGTGTAACTGGTCAGCCCCAGCATTTT. Translation: CAWSVTGQPQHF.

The chain carries TRBV4-1 and TRBJ2-1, with a tentative D call TRBD1 (5 bases). Per germline, CDR1 MGHRA and CDR2 YSYEKL. The V and J ends lost 5 bases and 0 bases respectively, with 11 bases between them. CDR3 size: 15 residues. For the CDR3, the DNA is TGCGCCAGCAGCTACCAGGGTTTCTCCTACAATGAGCAGTTCTTC. It is translated as CASSYQGFSYNEQFF.

The J gene is TRBJ2-7, the V gene TRBV28; 8 positions agree with TRBD2. The CDR3 extends over 14 amino acids. The germline CDR1 and CDR2 sequences are MDHEN and SYDVKM. J was trimmed by 2 bases and V by 6 bases; bases with no gene match: 6. The CDR3 DNA sequence: TGTGCCAGCAGAAAGACTAGCGTTACCTACGAGCAGTACTTC. Translation gives CASRKTSVTYEQYF. Combining the CDR3 with reference TRBV28 and TRBJ2-7 gives the whole variable domain DVKVTQSSRYLVKRTGEKVFLECVQDMDHENMFWYRQDPGLGLRLIYFSYDVKMKEKGDIPEGYSVSREKKERFSLILESASTNQTSMYLCASRKTSVTYEQYFGPGTRLTVT.